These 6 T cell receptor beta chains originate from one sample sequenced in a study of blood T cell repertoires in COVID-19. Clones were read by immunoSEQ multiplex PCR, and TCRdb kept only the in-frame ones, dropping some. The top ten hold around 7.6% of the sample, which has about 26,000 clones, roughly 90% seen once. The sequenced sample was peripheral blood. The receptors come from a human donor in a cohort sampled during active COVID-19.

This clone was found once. CDR3 amino acids: CASREGTTNYGYTF. The CDR3 region has the DNA TGTGCCAGCAGAGAGGGGACTACTAACTATGGCTACACCTTC. V is TRBV6-5 and J is TRBJ1-2; tentative D call: TRBD1 (5 bases). The CDR3 runs to 14 residues. The V gene lost 6 bases and the J gene lost 0 bases, with 11 bases spanning the gap. Looked up from germline, CDR1 is MNHEY and CDR2 is SVGAGI.

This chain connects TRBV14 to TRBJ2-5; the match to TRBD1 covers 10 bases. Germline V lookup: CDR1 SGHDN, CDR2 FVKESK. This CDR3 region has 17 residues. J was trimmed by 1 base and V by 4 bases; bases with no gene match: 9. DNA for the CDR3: TGTGCCAGCAGCCGAATGAGGGGGACAGGGGTCCAAGAGACCCAGTACTTC. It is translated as CASSRMRGTGVQETQYF. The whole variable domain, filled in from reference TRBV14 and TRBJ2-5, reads EAGVTQFPSHSVIEKGQTVTLRCDPISGHDNLYWYRRVMGKEIKFLLHFVKESKQDESGMPNNRFLAERTGGTYSTLKVQPAELEDSGVYFCASSRMRGTGVQETQYFGPGTRLLVL.

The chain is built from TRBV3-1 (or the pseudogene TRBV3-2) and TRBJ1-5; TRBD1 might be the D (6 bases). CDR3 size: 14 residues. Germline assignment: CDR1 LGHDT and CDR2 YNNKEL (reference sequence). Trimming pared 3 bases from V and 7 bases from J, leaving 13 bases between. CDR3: CASSHLGQGQPQHF. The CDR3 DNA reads TGTGCCAGCAGCCACCTGGGACAAGGACAGCCCCAGCATTTT.

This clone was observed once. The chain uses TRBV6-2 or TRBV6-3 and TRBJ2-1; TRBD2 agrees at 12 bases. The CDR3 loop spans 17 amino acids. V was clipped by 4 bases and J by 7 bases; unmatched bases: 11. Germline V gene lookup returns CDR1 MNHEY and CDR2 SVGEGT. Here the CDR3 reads CASSLIPGLAGTNEQFF. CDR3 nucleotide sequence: TGTGCCAGCAGTTTAATCCCTGGACTAGCGGGAACGAATGAGCAGTTCTTC.

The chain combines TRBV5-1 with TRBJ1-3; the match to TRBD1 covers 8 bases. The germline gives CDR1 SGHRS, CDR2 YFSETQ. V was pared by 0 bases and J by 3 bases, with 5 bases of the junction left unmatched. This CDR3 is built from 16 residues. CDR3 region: CASSLAGTGYGNTIYF. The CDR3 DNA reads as TGCGCCAGCAGCTTGGCTGGGACAGGTTATGGAAACACCATATATTTT.

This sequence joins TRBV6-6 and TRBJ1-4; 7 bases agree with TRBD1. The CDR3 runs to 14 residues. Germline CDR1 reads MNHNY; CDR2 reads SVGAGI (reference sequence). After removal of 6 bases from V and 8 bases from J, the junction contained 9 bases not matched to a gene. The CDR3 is CASSHTGVEEKLFF. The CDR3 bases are TGTGCCAGCAGCCACACAGGGGTGGAGGAAAAACTGTTTTTT.